Presented here are 28 T cell receptor beta chains from one specimen sequenced in a study of response to subunit inactivated influenza vaccine. Using its own MiXCR run on the RT-PCR reads, TCRdb lists one record per CDR3 protein. The sample has roughly 700,000 distinct CDR3 sequences; roughly 14% are singletons. This sample comprised PBMCs from blood, obtained about 11 days after vaccination. These receptors came from a man in his fifties who received an inactivated influenza vaccine.

This clonotype turned up a few times. V usage is TRBV20-1 and J usage is TRBJ2-2; a possible D gene is TRBD2 (6 bases). The germline CDR1 and CDR2 sequences are DFQATT and SNEGSKA (reference sequence). Trimming left V 1 base short and J 2 bases short, with 26 bases between. This CDR3 is built from 20 residues. CDR3 residues: CSARGWYNPTGAGNTGELFF. CDR3 bases: TGCAGTGCTAGAGGATGGTACAACCCGACGGGCGCGGGAAACACCGGGGAGCTGTTTTTT.

A word on this clonotype: This may be a read error, as it is one base from a much larger clone. The chain uses TRBV3-1 and TRBJ2-1; D not certain. Per germline, CDR1 LGHDT and CDR2 YNNKEL (reference sequence). This CDR3 spans 17 amino acids. Here the CDR3 reads CASSQVGAVRLLNEQLF. In nucleotides, the CDR3 is TGTGCCAGCAGCCAAGTTGGTGCCGTTCGGCTACTAAATGAGCAGCTCTTC.

V and J are TRBV7-2 and TRBJ1-3, with 7 bases aligning to TRBD1. V lost 6 bases to trimming and J lost 2 bases; unmatched junction nucleotides: 4. In germline, CDR1 is SGHTA, CDR2 FQGNSA. The CDR3 has 14 residues. The CDR3 here is CASRPQGTGNTIYF. In nucleotides, the CDR3 is TGTGCCAGCAGACCACAGGGGACTGGAAACACCATATATTTT.

The chain recombines TRBV28 with TRBJ2-7; perhaps TRBD1 as D (6 bases). Trimming left V 7 bases short and J 4 bases short, with 14 bases between. The CDR3 runs 13 residues. The germline V gene has CDR1 MDHEN and CDR2 SYDVKM. CDR3 bases: TGTGCCAGCAATTTCGGCAGGGGTTACGAGCAGTACTTC. It encodes CASNFGRGYEQYF.

Ten or more counts support this clonotype. The gene calls are TRBV5-5 and TRBJ1-4; tentative D call: TRBD1 (5 bases). Germline V lookup: CDR1 SGHKS, CDR2 YYEKEE (reference sequence). V was clipped by 6 bases and J by 8 bases, with 17 bases between them. The CDR3 extends over 14 amino acids. The CDR3 is CASTKTGGEEKLFF. The DNA for the CDR3 is TGTGCCAGCACAAAGACGGGGGGGGAAGAAAAACTGTTTTTT.

In its sample, this clonotype was seen a few times. This chain uses TRBV5-1 with TRBJ1-1; D not certain. Germline CDR1 SGHRS, CDR2 YFSETQ. The CDR3 spans 14 residues. The V end lost 4 bases, the J end lost 3 bases, and 13 bases lay between the germline ends. CDR3 nucleotides: TGCGCCAGCAGCCCAGGTAGGCCCTACACTGAAGCTTTCTTT. Amino acids: CASSPGRPYTEAFF. Together with reference TRBV5-1 and TRBJ1-1, the CDR3 gives the full variable domain: KAGVTQTPRYLIKTRGQQVTLSCSPISGHRSVSWYQQTPGQGLQFLFEYFSETQRNKGNFPGRFSGRQFSNSRSEMNVSTLELGDSALYLCASSPGRPYTEAFFGQGTRLTVV.

This clonotype was counted only a few times. The chain links TRBV7-2 to TRBJ2-7; perhaps TRBD1 as D (8 bases). CDR3 length equals 14 residues. Germline CDR1 and CDR2: SGHTA and FQGNSA. V was clipped by 4 bases and J by 5 bases, with 15 bases between them. CDR3 residues: CASSYHRGGDEQYF. The CDR3 DNA is TGTGCCAGCAGCTACCACAGGGGGGGCGACGAGCAGTACTTC.

This clonotype has just a few counts. The chain recombines TRBV4-2 with TRBJ1-5, with D tentatively TRBD1 (5 bases). Germline V gene sequence: CDR1 LGHNA, CDR2 YNFKEQ. The CDR3 runs 16 residues. Trimming cost V 0 bases and J 2 bases, with 11 bases left between them. The CDR3 is CASSQEFGDGNQPQHF. In DNA form, the CDR3 reads TGTGCCAGCAGCCAAGAATTCGGGGACGGCAATCAGCCCCAGCATTTT.

The table lists this clonotype with a few counts. The V call is TRBV29-1, the J call TRBJ1-2, with 12 bases aligning to TRBD1. The V gene end was trimmed by 6 bases and the J gene end by 7 bases; junction bases not matched to a gene: 9. The CDR3 totals 14 residues. Germline values: CDR1 SQVTM, CDR2 ANQGSEA. Here the CDR3 reads CSVASGTGGFGYTF. The CDR3 bases are TGCAGCGTCGCTTCCGGGACAGGGGGCTTTGGCTACACCTTC.

The V gene is TRBV4-3, the J gene TRBJ2-7; D gene unclear. V lost 2 bases and J 0 bases, leaving 5 bases between the germline ends. The CDR3 is 13 amino acids. CDR1 is LGHNA, CDR2 YSLEER, per germline. The CDR3 nucleotides read TGCGCCAGCAGCCAATTACCCTCCTACGAGCAGTACTTC. This translates into CASSQLPSYEQYF.

V usage is TRBV14 and J usage is TRBJ2-5; D unclear. V lost 4 bases and J 5 bases, leaving 11 bases between the germline ends. The CDR3 length is 13 residues. Germline V gene data show CDR1 as SGHDN and CDR2 as FVKESK. CDR3 DNA sequence: TGTGCCAGCAGCCCCCTTTGGCGTGAGACCCAGTACTTC. It specifies CASSPLWRETQYF.

V gene TRBV7-3 combines with J gene TRBJ2-1; 14 nucleotides align to TRBD2. Per germline, CDR1 SGHTA and CDR2 FQGTGA. This CDR3 is 15 amino acids long. The V segment lost 8 bases and the J segment 6 bases; nucleotides outside the gene matches: 6. CDR3 nucleotides: TGTGCCAGCGGCGAAGGGACTAGCGGGGGCAATGAGCAGTTCTTC. Translated, it gives CASGEGTSGGNEQFF.

The chain carries TRBV5-1 and TRBJ2-3; D gene uncertain. CDR3 size: 13 residues. Germline V CDR1 and CDR2: SGHRS, YFSETQ. Trimming shortened V by 1 base and J by 5 bases, and 8 bases separated the two germline ends. CDR3 DNA sequence: TGCGCCAGCAGCTTGTCGTCAATAGATACGCAGTATTTT. As protein: CASSLSSIDTQYF.

The rearrangement joins TRBV24-1 to TRBJ2-1, with D perhaps matching TRBD2 (6 bases). The V end was cut by 5 bases, the J end by 3 bases, with 19 bases between. The germline gives CDR1 KGHDR, CDR2 SFDVKD. The CDR3 is 17 amino acids. CDR3 coding DNA: TGTGCCACCAGTGCCTCTAAAGGAGGGTTTGGCTACAATGAGCAGTTCTTC. As protein: CATSASKGGFGYNEQFF.

The chain carries TRBV29-1 and TRBJ2-7; 10 bases match TRBD1. Trimming cost V 1 base and J 3 bases; bases outside gene matches: 3. The CDR3 runs to 14 residues. Germline lookup yields CDR1 SQVTM and CDR2 ANQGSEA. CDR3 region: CSVEGGDRGYEQYF. For the CDR3, the DNA is TGCAGCGTTGAAGGGGGGGACAGGGGCTACGAGCAGTACTTC.

This clonotype was seen more than once but under ten times. This rearrangement joins TRBV19 to TRBJ1-6, with TRBD1 identical over 8 bases. Trimming cost V 11 bases and J 4 bases; bases outside gene matches: 10. The CDR3 is made up of 15 amino acids. Germline V gives CDR1 LNHDA, CDR2 SQIVND (reference sequence). Here the CDR3 reads CACSGGPAYNSPLHF. The CDR3 DNA sequence: TGTGCCTGCTCAGGGGGCCCAGCTTATAATTCACCCCTCCACTTT.

This clonotype was counted only a few times. V and J are TRBV3-1 and TRBJ2-2, with 9 bases matching TRBD2. J was trimmed by 1 base and V by 2 bases; bases with no gene match: 2. There are 16 residues in the CDR3. Germline loops: CDR1 LGHDT, CDR2 YNNKEL (reference sequence). CDR3 coding DNA: TGTGCCAGCAGCCAATCACTAGCGGGGAACACCGGGGAGCTGTTTTTT. Translation: CASSQSLAGNTGELFF. Full variable domain (missing parts from reference TRBV3-1 and TRBJ2-2): DTAVSQTPKYLVTQMGNDKSIKCEQNLGHDTMYWYKQDSKKFLKIMFSYNNKELIINETVPNRFSPKSPDKAHLNLHINSLELGDSAVYFCASSQSLAGNTGELFFGEGSRLTVL.

This clonotype was detected only a few times. V and J are TRBV4-3 and TRBJ2-3; D ambiguous. CDR3 length equals 14 residues. V was cut by 3 bases and J by 8 bases, with 15 bases left in between. Germline loops: CDR1 LGHNA, CDR2 YSLEER. CDR3 protein: CASSHTTPGPTQYF. For the CDR3, the DNA is TGCGCCAGCAGCCACACAACCCCAGGCCCTACGCAGTATTTT.

The sample holds many counts of this clonotype. The chain uses TRBV5-1 and TRBJ2-5, with D unresolved. Germline CDR1 and CDR2: SGHRS and YFSETQ. This CDR3 is 14 amino acids long. V was trimmed by 4 bases and J by 2 bases, leaving 12 bases between them. DNA for the CDR3: TGCGCCAGCAGCCCGCAGAGCCGTCAAGAGACCCAGTACTTC. Translating it yields CASSPQSRQETQYF.

This rearrangement joins TRBV12-3 or TRBV12-4 to TRBJ2-3; TRBD2 matches 11 bases. The CDR3 is 16 amino acids. V lost 5 bases, J lost 5 bases, and 9 bases stayed unmatched. Here the CDR3 reads CASSGTSGEGGDTQYF. CDR3 in DNA: TGTGCCAGCAGTGGGACTAGCGGAGAGGGTGGAGATACGCAGTATTTT.

V gene TRBV12-3 or TRBV12-4 combines with J gene TRBJ2-7; D is uncertain. This CDR3 has 11 residues. Trimming cost V 6 bases and J 6 bases, with 9 bases left between them. DNA for the CDR3: TGTGCCAGCAGGCGATCAGGCGAGCAGTACTTC. Its protein product is CASRRSGEQYF.

This clonotype has just a few counts. This chain uses TRBV20-1 with TRBJ2-7; tentative D call: TRBD2 (6 bases). Trimming stripped 1 base from V and 1 base from J, with 11 bases between. Germline V CDR1 and CDR2: DFQATT, SNEGSKA (reference sequence). The CDR3 totals 14 residues. The CDR3 nucleotides are TGCAGTGCTAGAGGGGGGACTGGATCCTACGAGCAGTACTTC. Translating it yields CSARGGTGSYEQYF.

At least ten counts were recorded for this clonotype. The genes are TRBV6-4 and TRBJ2-2, with TRBD2 matching over 14 bases. V lost 7 bases to trimming and J lost 4 bases; unmatched junction nucleotides: 14. The germline V gene encodes CDR1 MRHNA and CDR2 SNTAGT. This CDR3 region has 19 residues. The CDR3 loop reads CASKKGQPGLAGVTGELFF. The CDR3 DNA follows: TGTGCCAGCAAAAAGGGCCAACCGGGACTAGCGGGAGTCACCGGGGAGCTGTTTTTT.

This clonotype was recorded a few times. V usage is TRBV7-2 and J usage is TRBJ2-4; possible D gene TRBD1, 6 bases. The CDR3 has 14 residues. CDR1 and CDR2 from the germline V gene are SGHTA and FQGNSA. Trimming shortened V by 4 bases and J by 4 bases, and 11 bases separated the two germline ends. The DNA for the CDR3 is TGTGCCAGCAGCTCAACAGGGATAAAAAACATTCAGTACTTC. Its protein is CASSSTGIKNIQYF.

This clonotype has only a few counts. The chain has TRBV29-1 and TRBJ2-5; D ambiguous. The CDR3 covers 11 residues. CDR1 SQVTM and CDR2 ANQGSEA come from the germline V gene. The V gene lost 7 bases and the J gene lost 0 bases, with 6 bases spanning the gap. CDR3: CSAGDQETQYF. As DNA, the CDR3 is TGCAGCGCCGGAGACCAAGAGACCCAGTACTTC.

In its sample, this clonotype was seen a few times. The chain joins TRBV11-2 to TRBJ2-7; D perhaps matches TRBD1 (6 bases). In germline, CDR1 is SGHAT, CDR2 FQNNGV. The CDR3 is 13 residues long. Trimming took 1 base from V and 9 from J, leaving 13 bases between them. CDR3 protein: CASSLGRPRGQYF. CDR3 nucleotides: TGTGCCAGCAGCTTAGGCAGGCCCAGGGGGCAGTACTTC.

This chain links TRBV6-2 or TRBV6-3 with TRBJ2-2; 7 bases match TRBD1. J was trimmed by 0 bases and V by 4 bases; bases with no gene match: 5. This CDR3 is built from 16 residues. Germline V CDR1 and CDR2: MNHEY, SVGEGT. The CDR3 spells CASSSNTGANTGELFF. The CDR3 nucleotides read TGTGCCAGCAGTTCCAATACAGGGGCGAACACCGGGGAGCTGTTTTTT.

The sample holds a few counts of this clonotype. J is TRBJ2-7 and V is TRBV4-1; no definite D call. V was shortened by 3 bases and J by 2 bases, with 14 bases between the two germline ends. The CDR3 spans 15 residues. Germline V gene data show CDR1 as MGHRA and CDR2 as YSYEKL. The CDR3 protein is CASSHEQLLPYEQYF. In DNA form, the CDR3 reads TGCGCCAGCAGCCACGAGCAACTCCTCCCCTACGAGCAGTACTTC.